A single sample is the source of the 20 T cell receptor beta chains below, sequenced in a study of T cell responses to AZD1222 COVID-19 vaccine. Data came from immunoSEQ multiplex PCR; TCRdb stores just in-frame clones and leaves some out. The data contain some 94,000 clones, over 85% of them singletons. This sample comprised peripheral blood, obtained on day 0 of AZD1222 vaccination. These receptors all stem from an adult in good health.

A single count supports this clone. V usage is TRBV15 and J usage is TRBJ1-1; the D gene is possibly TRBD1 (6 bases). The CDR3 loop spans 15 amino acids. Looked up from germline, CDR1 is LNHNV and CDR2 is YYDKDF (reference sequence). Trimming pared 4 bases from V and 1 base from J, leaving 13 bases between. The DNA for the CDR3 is TGTGCCACCAGCAAATCAGGGGCACAGAACACTGAAGCTTTCTTT. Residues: CATSKSGAQNTEAFF.

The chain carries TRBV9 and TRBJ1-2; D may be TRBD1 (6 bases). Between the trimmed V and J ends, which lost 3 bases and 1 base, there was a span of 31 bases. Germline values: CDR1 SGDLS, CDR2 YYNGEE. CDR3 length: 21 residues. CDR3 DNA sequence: TGTGCCAGCAGCGCGTATAGGCAAGGGACACCGGAACACCTTGATAACTATGGCTACACCTTC. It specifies CASSAYRQGTPEHLDNYGYTF.

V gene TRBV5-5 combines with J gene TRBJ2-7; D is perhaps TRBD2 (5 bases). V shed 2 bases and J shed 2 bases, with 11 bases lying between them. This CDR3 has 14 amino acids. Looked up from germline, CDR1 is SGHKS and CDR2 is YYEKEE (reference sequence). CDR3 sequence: CASSLREGTYEQYF. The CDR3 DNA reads TGTGCCAGCAGCTTACGCGAGGGAACCTACGAGCAGTACTTC.

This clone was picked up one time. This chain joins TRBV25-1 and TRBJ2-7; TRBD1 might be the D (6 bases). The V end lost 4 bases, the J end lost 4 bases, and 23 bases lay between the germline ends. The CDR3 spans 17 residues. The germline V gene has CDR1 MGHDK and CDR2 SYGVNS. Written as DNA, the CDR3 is TGTGCCAGCAGTGGTACGAGTAGGCAGGGGAAGGTTTACGAGCAGTACTTC. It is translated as CASSGTSRQGKVYEQYF.

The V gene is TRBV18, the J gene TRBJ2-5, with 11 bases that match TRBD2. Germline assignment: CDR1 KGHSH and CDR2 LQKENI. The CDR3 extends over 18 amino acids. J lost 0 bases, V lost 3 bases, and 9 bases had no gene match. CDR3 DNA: TGTGCCAGCTCACCGATCCCCCGGACTAGCGGGTACCAAGAGACCCAGTACTTC. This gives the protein CASSPIPRTSGYQETQYF.

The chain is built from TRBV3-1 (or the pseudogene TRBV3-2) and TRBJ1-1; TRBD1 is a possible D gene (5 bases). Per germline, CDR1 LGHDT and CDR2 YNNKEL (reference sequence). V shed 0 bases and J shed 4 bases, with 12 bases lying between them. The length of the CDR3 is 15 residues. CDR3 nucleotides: TGTGCCAGCAGCCAAGAGAGCAGGGAGGGCACTGAAGCTTTCTTT. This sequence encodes CASSQESREGTEAFF.

The CDR3 is CASSPRDRVMNTEAFF. In nucleotides, the CDR3 is TGTGCCAGCTCACCACGTGATAGAGTTATGAACACTGAAGCTTTCTTT. This chain uses TRBV18 with TRBJ1-1; no firm D call. CDR1 is KGHSH, CDR2 LQKENI, per germline. The CDR3 is made up of 16 amino acids. The V end lost 1 base, the J end lost 0 bases, and 12 bases lay between the germline ends.

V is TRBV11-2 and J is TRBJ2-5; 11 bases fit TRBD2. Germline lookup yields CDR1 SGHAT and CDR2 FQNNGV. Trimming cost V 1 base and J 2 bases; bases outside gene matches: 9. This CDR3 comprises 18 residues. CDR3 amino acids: CASSLGLTSGGSQETQYF. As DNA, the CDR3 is TGTGCCAGCAGCTTAGGACTAACTAGCGGGGGATCACAAGAGACCCAGTACTTC.

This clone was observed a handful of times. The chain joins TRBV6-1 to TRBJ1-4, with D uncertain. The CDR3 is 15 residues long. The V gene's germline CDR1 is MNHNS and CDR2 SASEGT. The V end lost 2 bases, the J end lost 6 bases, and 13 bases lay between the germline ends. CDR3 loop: CASSELEQFDEKLFF. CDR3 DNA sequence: TGTGCCAGCAGTGAATTGGAGCAGTTTGATGAAAAACTGTTTTTT.

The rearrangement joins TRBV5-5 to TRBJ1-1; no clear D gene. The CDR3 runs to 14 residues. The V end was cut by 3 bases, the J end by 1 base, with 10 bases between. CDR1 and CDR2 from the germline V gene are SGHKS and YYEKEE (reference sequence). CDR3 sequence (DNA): TGTGCCAGCAGCTCGAACCCGGGGAACACTGAAGCTTTCTTT. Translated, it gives CASSSNPGNTEAFF.

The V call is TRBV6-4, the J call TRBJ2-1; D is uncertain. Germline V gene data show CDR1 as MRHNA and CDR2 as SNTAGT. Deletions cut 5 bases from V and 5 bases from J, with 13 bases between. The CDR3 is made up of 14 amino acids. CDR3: CASSPLETNNEQFF. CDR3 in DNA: TGTGCCAGCAGTCCCCTAGAAACAAACAATGAGCAGTTCTTC.

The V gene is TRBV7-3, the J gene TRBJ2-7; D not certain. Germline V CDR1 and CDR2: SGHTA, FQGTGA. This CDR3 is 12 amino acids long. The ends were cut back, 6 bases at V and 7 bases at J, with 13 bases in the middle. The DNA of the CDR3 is TGTGCCAGCAGTGCGTGGCGCAGTGAGCAGTACTTC. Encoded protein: CASSAWRSEQYF.

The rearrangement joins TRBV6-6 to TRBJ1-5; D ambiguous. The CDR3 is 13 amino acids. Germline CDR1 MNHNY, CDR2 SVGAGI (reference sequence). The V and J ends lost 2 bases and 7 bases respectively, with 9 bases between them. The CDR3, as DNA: TGTGCCAGCAGTTACCGTATAGAGCAGCCCCAGCATTTT. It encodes CASSYRIEQPQHF.

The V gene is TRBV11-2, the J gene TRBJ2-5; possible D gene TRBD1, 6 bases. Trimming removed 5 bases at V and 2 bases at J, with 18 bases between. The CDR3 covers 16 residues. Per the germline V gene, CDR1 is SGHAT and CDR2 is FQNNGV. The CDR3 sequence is CASSLEPGQIQETQYF. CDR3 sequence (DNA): TGTGCCAGCAGCCTGGAACCGGGACAAATACAAGAGACCCAGTACTTC.

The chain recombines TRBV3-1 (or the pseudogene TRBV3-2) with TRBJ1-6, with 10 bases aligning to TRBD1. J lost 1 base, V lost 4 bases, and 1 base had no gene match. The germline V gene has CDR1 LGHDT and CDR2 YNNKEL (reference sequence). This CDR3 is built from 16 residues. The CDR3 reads CASSRDRGSYNSPLHF. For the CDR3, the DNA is TGTGCCAGCAGCCGGGACAGGGGATCCTATAATTCACCCCTCCACTTT.

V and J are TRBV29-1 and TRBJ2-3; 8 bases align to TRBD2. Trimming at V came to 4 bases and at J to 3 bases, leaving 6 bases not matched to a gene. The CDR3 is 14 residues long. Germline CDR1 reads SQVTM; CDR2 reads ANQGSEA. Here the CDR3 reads CSVVGAGVTDTQYF. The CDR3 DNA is TGCAGCGTTGTAGGAGCGGGAGTAACAGATACGCAGTATTTT.

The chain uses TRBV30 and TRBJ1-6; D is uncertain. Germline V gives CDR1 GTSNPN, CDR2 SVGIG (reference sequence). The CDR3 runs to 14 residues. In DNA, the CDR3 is TGTGCTCTCCGGACTGGGATCGGTAATTCACCCCTCCACTTT. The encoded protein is CALRTGIGNSPLHF.

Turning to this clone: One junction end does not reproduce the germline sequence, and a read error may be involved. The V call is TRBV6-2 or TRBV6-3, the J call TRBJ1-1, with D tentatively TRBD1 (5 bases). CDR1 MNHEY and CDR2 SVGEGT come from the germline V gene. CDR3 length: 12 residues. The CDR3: CAGSSGWGEAFF. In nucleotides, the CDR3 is TGTGCCGGCAGTTCAGGGTGGGGGGAAGCTTTCTTT.

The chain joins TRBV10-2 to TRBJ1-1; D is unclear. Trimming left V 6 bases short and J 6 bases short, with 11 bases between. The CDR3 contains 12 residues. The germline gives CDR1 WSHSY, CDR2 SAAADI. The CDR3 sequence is CASRGSRSEAFF. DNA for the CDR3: TGCGCCAGCAGGGGGAGTAGGTCTGAAGCTTTCTTT.

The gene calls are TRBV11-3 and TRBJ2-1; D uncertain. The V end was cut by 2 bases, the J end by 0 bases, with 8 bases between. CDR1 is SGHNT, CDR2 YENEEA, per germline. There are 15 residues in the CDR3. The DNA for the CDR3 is TGTGCCAGCAGCTTAAACCGTGGCTCCTACAATGAGCAGTTCTTC. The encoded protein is CASSLNRGSYNEQFF.